The rows below give T cell receptor beta chains drawn from one sample of a study of blood T cell repertoires in COVID-19. Some clones are missing from TCRdb's copy, which holds only in-frame ones; the method was immunoSEQ multiplex PCR. This table has about 140,000 clones, roughly 82% appearing once. Sequenced input: peripheral blood. The receptor set was obtained from a man in his 60s with active or convalescent COVID-19. CDR3s include the opening cysteine and the closing phenylalanine or tryptophan. The D gene is left open where the match is weak. Some rows mark clone size as missing; the rest say once, few, many or name a class of expanded clone.

j_call: TRBJ2-3; d_call: TRBD2; clone_size: once; v_call: TRBV7-2; cdr3_nt: TGTGCCAGCAGCCCGAGACTAGCGGCGGGGTCAGATACGCAGTATTTT; cdr3_aa: CASSPRLAAGSDTQYF
j_call: TRBJ1-6; d_call: -; clone_size: -; v_call: TRBV5-6; cdr3_nt: TGTGCCAGCAGCTTGGTTGGGGAGTATAATTCACCCCTCCACTTT; cdr3_aa: CASSLVGEYNSPLHF
j_call: TRBJ1-2; d_call: TRBD1; clone_size: -; v_call: TRBV7-2; cdr3_nt: TGTGCCAGCAGCCAGGGACAGAACTATGGCTACACCTTC; cdr3_aa: CASSQGQNYGYTF
j_call: TRBJ2-5; d_call: -; clone_size: -; v_call: TRBV19; cdr3_nt: TGTGCCAGTAGTCCGGGACTCCAATTCCAAGAGACCCAGTACTTC; cdr3_aa: CASSPGLQFQETQYF
j_call: TRBJ1-5; d_call: TRBD1; clone_size: -; v_call: TRBV28; cdr3_nt: TGTGCCAGCAAGGGGCAACAGGGGGGGGTTCAGCCCCAGCATTTT; cdr3_aa: CASKGQQGGVQPQHF
j_call: TRBJ2-1; d_call: -; clone_size: -; v_call: TRBV7-8; cdr3_nt: TGTGCCAGCAGCTTAGTGGTGACTAGGCATCAAGAACCTCGGATCAATGAGCAGTTCTTC; cdr3_aa: CASSLVVTRHQEPRINEQFF
j_call: TRBJ2-5; d_call: -; clone_size: -; v_call: TRBV18; cdr3_nt: TGTGCCAGCTCACCATTTAGCCTCCTAGGTGGAGAGACCCAGTACTTC; cdr3_aa: CASSPFSLLGGETQYF
j_call: TRBJ2-3; d_call: -; clone_size: -; v_call: TRBV19; cdr3_nt: TGTGCCAGTAGTATTTCGGGGGTAAGCACAGATACGCAGTATTTT; cdr3_aa: CASSISGVSTDTQYF
j_call: TRBJ1-6; d_call: -; clone_size: -; v_call: TRBV11-3; cdr3_nt: TGTGCCAGCAGCTGGTCAGGACCCCGGGAAAATTCACCCCTCCACTTT; cdr3_aa: CASSWSGPRENSPLHF
j_call: TRBJ2-5; d_call: TRBD2; clone_size: once; v_call: TRBV7-8; cdr3_nt: TGTGCCAGCAGCACCACTCCCCTTCTAGCGGACCAAGAGACCCAGTACTTC; cdr3_aa: CASSTTPLLADQETQYF
j_call: TRBJ1-1; d_call: TRBD1; clone_size: -; v_call: TRBV24-1; cdr3_nt: TGTGCCACCAGTGATCCACGACAGGGCCCGAACACTGAAGCTTTCTTT; cdr3_aa: CATSDPRQGPNTEAFF
j_call: TRBJ2-1; d_call: -; clone_size: -; v_call: TRBV21-1; cdr3_nt: TGTGCCAGCAGCAAAGTTCTCATGGATACGGATCGACTCAATGAGCAGTTCTTC; cdr3_aa: CASSKVLMDTDRLNEQFF
j_call: TRBJ1-1; d_call: TRBD1; clone_size: -; v_call: TRBV6-5; cdr3_nt: TGTGCCAGCAGAAAAGACAGGGGGATTTCTGAAGCTTTCTTT; cdr3_aa: CASRKDRGISEAFF
j_call: TRBJ1-6; d_call: -; clone_size: once; v_call: TRBV14; cdr3_nt: TGTGCCAGCAGCCAAGAACGAAGGGGTTTGAGAAGCTCCTATAATTCACCCCTCCACTTT; cdr3_aa: CASSQERRGLRSSYNSPLHF
j_call: TRBJ2-1; d_call: TRBD2; clone_size: -; v_call: TRBV27; cdr3_nt: TGTGCCAGCAGGCCAAACGCGGGGGAAAGCTCCTACAATGAGCAGTTCTTC; cdr3_aa: CASRPNAGESSYNEQFF
j_call: TRBJ1-1; d_call: TRBD1; clone_size: once; v_call: TRBV19; cdr3_nt: TGTGCCAGTAGTATTGGCACAGGGGGCACTGAAGCTTTCTTT; cdr3_aa: CASSIGTGGTEAFF
j_call: TRBJ1-6; d_call: TRBD1; clone_size: -; v_call: TRBV2; cdr3_nt: TGTGCCAGCAGTGTCGACAGGGAGTCTAGCTCCTATAATTCACCCCTCCACTTT; cdr3_aa: CASSVDRESSSYNSPLHF
j_call: TRBJ2-7; d_call: TRBD1; clone_size: -; v_call: TRBV7-2; cdr3_nt: TGTGCCAGCAGCTTAACGGGACAGGGGACCTACGAGCAGTACTTC; cdr3_aa: CASSLTGQGTYEQYF
j_call: TRBJ2-7; d_call: -; clone_size: -; v_call: TRBV20-1; cdr3_nt: TGCAGTGCTAGTCGGTCGTCGGGGGGCCCCTACGAGCAGTACTTC; cdr3_aa: CSASRSSGGPYEQYF
j_call: TRBJ1-4; d_call: -; clone_size: -; v_call: TRBV30; cdr3_nt: TGTGCCTGGAGTGTACACGAGAGGCGGTTTTTT; cdr3_aa: CAWSVHERRFF
j_call: TRBJ2-3; d_call: TRBD2; clone_size: once; v_call: TRBV7-6; cdr3_nt: TGTGCCAGCAGCTTATCAATTACTAGCGGTTACACAGATACGCAGTATTTT; cdr3_aa: CASSLSITSGYTDTQYF
j_call: TRBJ1-5; d_call: -; clone_size: -; v_call: TRBV6-5; cdr3_nt: TGTGCCAGCAGCCCCGACAGTTATAATCAGCCCCAGCATTTT; cdr3_aa: CASSPDSYNQPQHF
j_call: TRBJ1-5; d_call: TRBD1; clone_size: -; v_call: TRBV27; cdr3_nt: TGTGCCAGCAGTCTACGACGGACAGGGGGCAATCAGCCCCAGCATTTT; cdr3_aa: CASSLRRTGGNQPQHF
j_call: TRBJ1-1; d_call: -; clone_size: -; v_call: TRBV6-2/TRBV6-3; cdr3_nt: TGTGCCAGCAGTTCTCCGGGACTGGCCCGTGATTTCTTT; cdr3_aa: CASSSPGLARDFF
j_call: TRBJ1-5; d_call: -; clone_size: -; v_call: TRBV6-5; cdr3_nt: TGTGCCAGCAGTTACTGGGGGGAAAATCAGCCCCAGCATTTT; cdr3_aa: CASSYWGENQPQHF
j_call: TRBJ2-1; d_call: -; clone_size: -; v_call: TRBV21-1; cdr3_nt: TGTGCCAGCAGCAAACCCGAAACGGAGACAGGGGGAACCTACAATGAGCAGTTCTTC; cdr3_aa: CASSKPETETGGTYNEQFF
j_call: TRBJ1-1; d_call: -; clone_size: -; v_call: TRBV4-1; cdr3_nt: TGCGCCAGCAGCCAAGATCATGCTCCCGCCCAGACATTGGGGCCCACTGAAGCTTTCTTT; cdr3_aa: CASSQDHAPAQTLGPTEAFF
j_call: TRBJ1-5; d_call: -; clone_size: few; v_call: TRBV23-1; cdr3_nt: TGCGCCAGCAGTCAATTTTCGGCAGGCCTCGGGGAATGGAAGCCCCAGCATTTT; cdr3_aa: CASSQFSAGLGEWKPQHF
j_call: TRBJ1-5; d_call: -; clone_size: -; v_call: TRBV10-3; cdr3_nt: TGTGCCATCAGTGACGGGGGGCCTCTTCGGCCCCAGCATTTT; cdr3_aa: CAISDGGPLRPQHF
j_call: TRBJ1-4; d_call: -; clone_size: few; v_call: TRBV15; cdr3_nt: TGTGCCACCAGCACCCTTCAGGGGTCAACTAATGAAAAACTGTTTTTT; cdr3_aa: CATSTLQGSTNEKLFF
j_call: TRBJ1-5; d_call: TRBD1; clone_size: -; v_call: TRBV5-1; cdr3_nt: TGCGCCAGCAGTAGGACAGGGGATCAGCCCCAGCATTTT; cdr3_aa: CASSRTGDQPQHF
j_call: TRBJ2-2; d_call: -; clone_size: -; v_call: TRBV18; cdr3_nt: TGTGCCAGCTCACCTTTCGACTTGAACACCGGGGAGCTGTTTTTT; cdr3_aa: CASSPFDLNTGELFF
j_call: TRBJ1-4; d_call: TRBD1; clone_size: -; v_call: TRBV29-1; cdr3_nt: TGCAGCGTTGAGGGCAGGGGGAATGAAAAACTGTTTTTT; cdr3_aa: CSVEGRGNEKLFF
j_call: TRBJ1-2; d_call: TRBD1; clone_size: -; v_call: TRBV30; cdr3_nt: TGTGCCCGGGGCCAGGTGACAGGGGGTTTCGGCTACACCTTC; cdr3_aa: CARGQVTGGFGYTF
j_call: TRBJ2-1; d_call: TRBD2; clone_size: -; v_call: TRBV3-1/TRBV3-2; cdr3_nt: TGTGCCAGCAGCCAGGCTAAGAGCGGGGGGGGGCTCCATGAGCAGTTCTTC; cdr3_aa: CASSQAKSGGGLHEQFF
j_call: TRBJ1-2; d_call: -; clone_size: -; v_call: TRBV7-9; cdr3_nt: TGTGCCAGCAGCCCCAGACAAGGAGGCTACACCTTC; cdr3_aa: CASSPRQGGYTF
j_call: TRBJ2-7; d_call: -; clone_size: -; v_call: TRBV5-1; cdr3_nt: TGCGCCAGCAGCTTGGGTTACAGGGAATACGAGCAGTACTTC; cdr3_aa: CASSLGYREYEQYF
j_call: TRBJ1-1; d_call: -; clone_size: -; v_call: TRBV7-2; cdr3_nt: TGTGCCAGCAGCTTAGACACGGCGAGGTGGACTGAAGCTTTCTTT; cdr3_aa: CASSLDTARWTEAFF
j_call: TRBJ2-3; d_call: TRBD2; clone_size: -; v_call: TRBV9; cdr3_nt: TGTGCCAGCAGCGACCCTAGCGGAATAAGCTCTAGCACAGATACGCAGTATTTT; cdr3_aa: CASSDPSGISSSTDTQYF
j_call: TRBJ1-3; d_call: -; clone_size: -; v_call: TRBV9; cdr3_nt: TGTGCCAGCAGCGCCCGGTCCTCTGGAAACACCATATATTTT; cdr3_aa: CASSARSSGNTIYF
j_call: TRBJ1-5; d_call: -; clone_size: -; v_call: TRBV5-1; cdr3_nt: TGCGCCAGCAGCTACCTACCCCAGGGTACCAATCAGCCCCAGCATTTT; cdr3_aa: CASSYLPQGTNQPQHF
j_call: TRBJ2-5; d_call: -; clone_size: -; v_call: TRBV14; cdr3_nt: TGTGCCAGCAGCCCGATCCAAAACGGGGGCCAGTACTTC; cdr3_aa: CASSPIQNGGQYF
j_call: TRBJ2-1; d_call: -; clone_size: -; v_call: TRBV10-2; cdr3_nt: TGCGCCAGCAGTGAGGGTTTGTCAGGCAATGAGCAGTTCTTC; cdr3_aa: CASSEGLSGNEQFF
j_call: TRBJ2-1; d_call: TRBD1; clone_size: -; v_call: TRBV29-1; cdr3_nt: TGCAGCGTTGACCAGCGGGTGGGACAGGGACCTTTGAATGAGCAGTTCTTC; cdr3_aa: CSVDQRVGQGPLNEQFF
j_call: TRBJ2-7; d_call: -; clone_size: -; v_call: TRBV19; cdr3_nt: TGTGCCAGTAGCCCCGGTTGGGCCAACTACGAGCAGTACTTC; cdr3_aa: CASSPGWANYEQYF
j_call: TRBJ1-1; d_call: -; clone_size: -; v_call: TRBV29-1; cdr3_nt: TGCAGCGCTGTACGGACAGTAATGAACACTGAAGCTTTCTTT; cdr3_aa: CSAVRTVMNTEAFF
j_call: TRBJ1-1; d_call: -; clone_size: -; v_call: TRBV19; cdr3_nt: TGTGCCAGTAGCCGGGAGAACACTGAAGCTTTCTTT; cdr3_aa: CASSRENTEAFF
j_call: TRBJ1-5; d_call: -; clone_size: -; v_call: TRBV13; cdr3_nt: TGTGCCAGCAGCAAACAGGGCAATCAGCCCCAGCATTTT; cdr3_aa: CASSKQGNQPQHF
j_call: TRBJ2-5; d_call: -; clone_size: -; v_call: TRBV2; cdr3_nt: TGTGCCAGCACCAAAGCGGCAGGTTACCAAGAGACCCAGTACTTC; cdr3_aa: CASTKAAGYQETQYF
j_call: TRBJ2-1; d_call: TRBD2; clone_size: -; v_call: TRBV27; cdr3_nt: TGTGCCAGCAGTCCCCTGGTAAGCGGGAGGGCCGGTGAGCAGTTCTTC; cdr3_aa: CASSPLVSGRAGEQFF
j_call: TRBJ2-5; d_call: -; clone_size: -; v_call: TRBV5-6; cdr3_nt: TGTGCCAGCAGCCGACCTACAGGACAAGAGACCCAGTACTTC; cdr3_aa: CASSRPTGQETQYF
j_call: TRBJ2-3; d_call: TRBD1; clone_size: -; v_call: TRBV9; cdr3_nt: TGTGCCAGCAGCATCGGACAGGGGGCTGTAGATACGCAGTATTTT; cdr3_aa: CASSIGQGAVDTQYF
j_call: TRBJ1-5; d_call: -; clone_size: -; v_call: TRBV19; cdr3_nt: TGTGCCAGTAGTATGTGGGGGGAAAATCAGCCCCAGCATTTT; cdr3_aa: CASSMWGENQPQHF
j_call: TRBJ2-3; d_call: -; clone_size: -; v_call: TRBV7-9; cdr3_nt: TGTGCCAGCAGCTTTGGTACAGGGCGCGTGAATACGCAGTATTTT; cdr3_aa: CASSFGTGRVNTQYF
j_call: TRBJ1-1; d_call: TRBD1; clone_size: -; v_call: TRBV9; cdr3_nt: TGTGCCAGCAGCGTAACAGGGGAAGTCACTGAAGCTTTCTTT; cdr3_aa: CASSVTGEVTEAFF
j_call: TRBJ2-5; d_call: -; clone_size: once; v_call: TRBV6-6; cdr3_nt: TGTGCCGCACGACGGGGAGGCAGGGTTGTGACCCAGTACTTC; cdr3_aa: CAARRGGRVVTQYF
j_call: TRBJ1-2; d_call: TRBD1; clone_size: -; v_call: TRBV5-5; cdr3_nt: TGTGCCAGCAGCCAGGCTGGGACAGCTAACTATGGCTACACCTTC; cdr3_aa: CASSQAGTANYGYTF
j_call: TRBJ2-3; d_call: -; clone_size: -; v_call: TRBV19; cdr3_nt: TGTGCCAGTAGATGGCGGGTCACAGATACGCAGTATTTT; cdr3_aa: CASRWRVTDTQYF
j_call: TRBJ2-3; d_call: TRBD2; clone_size: -; v_call: TRBV27; cdr3_nt: TGTGCCAGCAGTTTATTCGGGACTAGCGGGAGAACAGATACGCAGTATTTT; cdr3_aa: CASSLFGTSGRTDTQYF